A selection of T cell receptor beta chains follows, all from one sample in a study of beta chain features in type 1 diabetes. Assay used: immunoSEQ multiplex PCR; TCRdb lists only in-frame clones, some missing. The table records 140,000 to 150,000 clones, under 60% of them present only once. Sequenced material: Tregs from blood. Source of these receptors: a man aged 18 to 29 in good health. Both conserved end residues are part of each CDR3.

J gene: TRBJ1-1
V gene: TRBV7-6
CDR3 protein: CASSKMPDRANTEAFF

J gene: TRBJ2-1
V gene: TRBV5-1
CDR3 protein: CASSLEGRYNEQFF

J gene: TRBJ2-2
V gene: TRBV5-1
CDR3 protein: CASSYRGLAGDGELFF

J gene: TRBJ2-5
V gene: TRBV20-1
CDR3 protein: CSARGAETQYF

J gene: TRBJ2-7
V gene: TRBV30
CDR3 protein: CAWSVRPGHYEQYF

J gene: TRBJ2-4
V gene: TRBV29-1
CDR3 protein: CSVDSGGPKNIQYF

J gene: TRBJ2-3
V gene: TRBV7-2
CDR3 protein: CASSLAASGRPPDTQYF

J gene: TRBJ1-5
V gene: TRBV15
CDR3 protein: CATSRGGGAGGNQPQHF

J gene: TRBJ1-4
V gene: TRBV4-3
CDR3 protein: CASSPQGQRNEKLFF

J gene: TRBJ1-2
V gene: TRBV7-2
CDR3 protein: CASSRRDRVGYTF

J gene: TRBJ2-2
V gene: TRBV9
CDR3 protein: CASSVVAAGELFF

J gene: TRBJ1-4
V gene: TRBV7-2
CDR3 protein: CASSVYSQGFNEKLFF

J gene: TRBJ1-4
V gene: TRBV19
CDR3 protein: CASSAWGDVPGGLFF

J gene: TRBJ2-3
V gene: TRBV5-1
CDR3 protein: CASSLSGRRTDTQYF

J gene: TRBJ1-2
V gene: TRBV6-5
CDR3 protein: CASSKQGAGFYGYTF

J gene: TRBJ1-2
V gene: TRBV6-5
CDR3 protein: CATRAARANYGYTF

J gene: TRBJ2-7
V gene: TRBV19
CDR3 protein: CASRRDRAQEQYF

J gene: TRBJ2-7
V gene: TRBV28
CDR3 protein: CASSPPDGGGDEQYF

J gene: TRBJ2-7
V gene: TRBV28
CDR3 protein: CASSLGREQYF

J gene: TRBJ1-2
V gene: TRBV6-5
CDR3 protein: CASSYTRTGIYGYTF

J gene: TRBJ2-7
V gene: TRBV5-4
CDR3 protein: CASSSGQHYEQYF

J gene: TRBJ2-3
V gene: TRBV7-2
CDR3 protein: CASSSRLASDTQYF

J gene: TRBJ1-1
V gene: TRBV5-6
CDR3 protein: CASSIRPGTEAFF

J gene: TRBJ2-2
V gene: TRBV29-1
CDR3 protein: CSATSTGVTGELFF

J gene: TRBJ2-7
V gene: TRBV7-2
CDR3 protein: CASSLGQLYYEQYF

J gene: TRBJ1-4
V gene: TRBV18
CDR3 protein: CASSPREQGYEKLFF

J gene: TRBJ1-2
V gene: TRBV11-2
CDR3 protein: CASSKNRVADGYTF

J gene: TRBJ1-1
V gene: TRBV25-1
CDR3 protein: CASSKPGQLNTEAFF

J gene: TRBJ2-1
V gene: TRBV5-1
CDR3 protein: CASSLKAQSGSYNEQFF

J gene: TRBJ2-3
V gene: TRBV29-1
CDR3 protein: CSVVQGTDTQYF

J gene: TRBJ2-1
V gene: TRBV6-6
CDR3 protein: CASSYSRGNEQFF

J gene: TRBJ1-1
V gene: TRBV7-9
CDR3 protein: CASSSLITF

J gene: TRBJ1-5
V gene: TRBV6-5
CDR3 protein: CASSSWGDSQPQHF

J gene: TRBJ2-1
V gene: TRBV4-2
CDR3 protein: CASSQDASGSVDEQFF

J gene: TRBJ1-4
V gene: TRBV7-9
CDR3 protein: CASSSGTGSFSEKLFF

J gene: TRBJ2-5
V gene: TRBV5-1
CDR3 protein: CASSSGPLAGGETQYF

J gene: TRBJ2-7
V gene: TRBV7-9
CDR3 protein: CASSLVGASYEQYF

J gene: TRBJ2-1
V gene: TRBV6-6
CDR3 protein: CASSQNRGSYNEQFF

J gene: TRBJ2-1
V gene: TRBV2
CDR3 protein: CASTRPGVIRLARRGEQFF

J gene: TRBJ2-1
V gene: TRBV2
CDR3 protein: CASSEWGSGGALNNNEQFF

J gene: TRBJ2-7
V gene: TRBV4-2
CDR3 protein: CASSRQLAGAEQYF

J gene: TRBJ1-2
V gene: TRBV15
CDR3 protein: CATSREVARGGYTF

J gene: TRBJ2-2
V gene: TRBV10-3
CDR3 protein: CAISERRGDTNTGELFF

J gene: TRBJ2-1
V gene: TRBV9
CDR3 protein: CASSVVPGSYNEQFF

J gene: TRBJ1-1
V gene: TRBV10-3
CDR3 protein: CAIRQNRGSTEAFF

J gene: TRBJ2-7
V gene: TRBV9
CDR3 protein: CASSGIPGLAGPDLQYF

J gene: TRBJ1-1
V gene: TRBV28
CDR3 protein: CASSPHQNTGALNTEAFF

J gene: TRBJ2-5
V gene: TRBV9
CDR3 protein: CASSRQPQETQYF

J gene: TRBJ2-1
V gene: TRBV14
CDR3 protein: CASSQGGGRHNEQFF

J gene: TRBJ2-5
V gene: TRBV6-1
CDR3 protein: CASSVQANLGETQYF

J gene: TRBJ1-1
V gene: TRBV27
CDR3 protein: CASSLQGGSTEAFF